This TCR beta chain was captured in a study of blood T cell repertoires in COVID-19. About the study: Sample material is recorded as cDNA or gDNA derived from T cells, B-cell-depleted T cells, or PBMCs.

The protocol was immunoSEQ multiplex PCR, while the TCRdb copy is restricted to in-frame clones and leaves out a portion. This sample has roughly 68,000 clones; 80% to 90% occur once, and the top ten carry roughly 6.5%. V lost 4 bases, J lost 4 bases, and 8 bases stayed unmatched. Germline V gene data show CDR1 as MNHEY and CDR2 as SMNVEV (reference sequence). This CDR3 is 16 amino acids long. The sequenced sample consisted of peripheral blood. V and J are TRBV27 and TRBJ2-1; 9 nucleotides match TRBD1. The origin of this receptor is a man aged 45 to 65 with active COVID-19. CDR3 nucleotide sequence: TGTGCCAGCAGTTCAAACCGGGACAGGGTGTACAATGAGCAGTTCTTC. This gives the protein CASSSNRDRVYNEQFF.